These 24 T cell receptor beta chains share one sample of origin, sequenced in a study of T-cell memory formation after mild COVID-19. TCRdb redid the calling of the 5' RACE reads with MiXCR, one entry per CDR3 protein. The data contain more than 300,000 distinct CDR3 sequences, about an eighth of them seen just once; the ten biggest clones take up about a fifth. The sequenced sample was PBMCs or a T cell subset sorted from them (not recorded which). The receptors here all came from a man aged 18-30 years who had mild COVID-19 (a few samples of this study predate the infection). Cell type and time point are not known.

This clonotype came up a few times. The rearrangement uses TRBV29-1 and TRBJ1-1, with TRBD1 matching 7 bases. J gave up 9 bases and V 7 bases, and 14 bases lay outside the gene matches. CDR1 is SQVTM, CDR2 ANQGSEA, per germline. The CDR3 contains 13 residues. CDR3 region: CSADSGTVTQAFF. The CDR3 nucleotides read TGCAGCGCAGACTCCGGGACAGTTACTCAAGCTTTCTTT.

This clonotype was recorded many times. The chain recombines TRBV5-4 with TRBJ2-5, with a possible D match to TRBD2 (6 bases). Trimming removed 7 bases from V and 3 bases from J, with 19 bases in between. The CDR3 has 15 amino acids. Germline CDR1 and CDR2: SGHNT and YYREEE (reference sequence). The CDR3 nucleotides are TGTGCCAGCGGGCAGGGTCGGGGAGGTGAAGAGACCCAGTACTTC. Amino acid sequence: CASGQGRGGEETQYF.

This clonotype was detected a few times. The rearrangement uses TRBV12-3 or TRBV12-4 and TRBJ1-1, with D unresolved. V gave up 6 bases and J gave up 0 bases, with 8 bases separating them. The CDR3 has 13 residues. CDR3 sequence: CASRDRLNTEAFF. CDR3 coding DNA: TGTGCCAGCAGAGATCGGTTGAACACTGAAGCTTTCTTT.

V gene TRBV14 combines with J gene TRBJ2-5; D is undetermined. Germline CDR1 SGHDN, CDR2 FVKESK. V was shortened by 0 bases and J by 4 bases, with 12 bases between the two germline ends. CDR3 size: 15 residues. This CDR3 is CASSQEYQFPETQYF. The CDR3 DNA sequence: TGTGCCAGCAGCCAAGAGTACCAGTTCCCAGAGACCCAGTACTTC.

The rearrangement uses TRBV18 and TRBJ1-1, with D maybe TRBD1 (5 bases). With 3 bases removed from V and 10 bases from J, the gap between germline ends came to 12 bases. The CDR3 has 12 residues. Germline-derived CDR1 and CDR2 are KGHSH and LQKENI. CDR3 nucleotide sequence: TGTGCCAGCTCACCGCGGGGGGAAGTAGCTTTCTTT. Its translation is CASSPRGEVAFF.

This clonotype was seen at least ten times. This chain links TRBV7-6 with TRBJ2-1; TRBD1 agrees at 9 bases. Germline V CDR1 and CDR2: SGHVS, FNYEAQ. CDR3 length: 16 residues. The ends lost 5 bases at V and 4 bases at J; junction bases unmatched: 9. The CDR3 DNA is TGTGCCAGCAGCGACTCTTCGGACAGGGGATACAATGAGCAGTTCTTC. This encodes CASSDSSDRGYNEQFF.

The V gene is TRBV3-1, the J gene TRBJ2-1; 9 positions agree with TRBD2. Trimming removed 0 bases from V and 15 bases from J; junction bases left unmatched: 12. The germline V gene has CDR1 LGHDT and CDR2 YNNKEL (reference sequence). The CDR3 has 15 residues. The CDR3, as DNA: TGTGCCAGCAGCCAAGATCCGGGCCGCGCGGGGGGGGTGTTCTTC. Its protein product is CASSQDPGRAGGVFF.

The CDR3 sequence is CASSYPLTRLNSYEQYF. CDR3 DNA: TGTGCCAGCAGTTACCCCCTGACTAGGCTGAACTCCTACGAGCAGTACTTC. This chain connects TRBV6-2 or TRBV6-3 to TRBJ2-7, with a possible D match to TRBD2 (6 bases). The CDR3 is 17 amino acids. Germline V lookup: CDR1 MNHEY, CDR2 SVGEGT. V lost 2 bases to trimming and J lost 0 bases, with 17 bases between them.

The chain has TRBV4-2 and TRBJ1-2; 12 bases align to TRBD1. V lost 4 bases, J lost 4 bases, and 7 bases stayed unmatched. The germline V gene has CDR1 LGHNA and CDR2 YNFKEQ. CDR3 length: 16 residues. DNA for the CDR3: TGTGCCAGCAGCCCTATGGGGACAGGGGGCTTCTATGGCTACACCTTC. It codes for CASSPMGTGGFYGYTF.

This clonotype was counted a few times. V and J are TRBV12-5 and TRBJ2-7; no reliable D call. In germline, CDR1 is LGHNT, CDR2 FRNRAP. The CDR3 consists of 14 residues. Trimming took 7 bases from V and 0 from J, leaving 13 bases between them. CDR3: CASVPYESSYEQYF. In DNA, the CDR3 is TGTGCTAGTGTCCCGTATGAGAGCTCCTACGAGCAGTACTTC.

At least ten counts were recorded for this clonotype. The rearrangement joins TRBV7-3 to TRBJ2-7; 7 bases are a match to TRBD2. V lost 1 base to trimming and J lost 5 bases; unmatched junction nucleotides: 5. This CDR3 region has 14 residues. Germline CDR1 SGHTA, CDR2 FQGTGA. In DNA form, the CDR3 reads TGTGCCAGCAGCTTAAATACTAGCGCCCACGAGCAGTACGTC. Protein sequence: CASSLNTSAHEQYV.

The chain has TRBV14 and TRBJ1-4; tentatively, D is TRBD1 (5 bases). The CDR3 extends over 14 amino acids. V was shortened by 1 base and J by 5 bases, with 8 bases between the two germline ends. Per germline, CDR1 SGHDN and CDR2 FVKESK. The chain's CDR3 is CASSQARGNEKLFF. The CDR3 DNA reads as TGTGCCAGCAGCCAAGCGCGGGGGAATGAAAAACTGTTTTTT.

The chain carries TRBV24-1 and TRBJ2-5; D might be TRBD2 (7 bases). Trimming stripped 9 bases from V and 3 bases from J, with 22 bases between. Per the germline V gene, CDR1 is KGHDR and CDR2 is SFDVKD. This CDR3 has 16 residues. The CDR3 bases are TGTGCCACCGCCTGGGGGGGCCAGGGGTCCAAAGAGACCCAGTACTTC. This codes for CATAWGGQGSKETQYF.

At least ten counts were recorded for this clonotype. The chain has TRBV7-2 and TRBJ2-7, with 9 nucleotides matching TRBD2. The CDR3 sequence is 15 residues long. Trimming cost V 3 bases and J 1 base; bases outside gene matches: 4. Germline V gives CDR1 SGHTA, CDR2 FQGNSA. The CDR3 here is CASSFAAGGSYEQYF. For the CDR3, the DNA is TGTGCCAGCAGCTTCGCAGCGGGGGGTTCCTACGAGCAGTACTTC.

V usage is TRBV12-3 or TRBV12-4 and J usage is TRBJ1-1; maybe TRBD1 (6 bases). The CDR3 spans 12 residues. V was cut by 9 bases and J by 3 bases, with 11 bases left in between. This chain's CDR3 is CASTGWDTEAFF. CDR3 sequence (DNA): TGTGCCAGTACAGGGTGGGACACTGAAGCTTTCTTT.

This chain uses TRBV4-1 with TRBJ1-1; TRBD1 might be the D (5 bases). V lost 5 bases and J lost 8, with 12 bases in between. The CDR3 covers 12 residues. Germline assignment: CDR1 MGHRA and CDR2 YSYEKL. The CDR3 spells CASSFGGSEAFF. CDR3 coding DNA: TGCGCCAGCAGCTTTGGGGGATCGGAAGCTTTCTTT.

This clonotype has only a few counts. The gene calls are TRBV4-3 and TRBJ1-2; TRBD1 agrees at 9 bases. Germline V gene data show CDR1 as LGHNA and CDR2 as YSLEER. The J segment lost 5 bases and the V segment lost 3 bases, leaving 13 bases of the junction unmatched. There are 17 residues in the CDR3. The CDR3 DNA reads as TGCGCCAGCAGCCAGAATCGGGCGGGGACAGGGTTTTATGGCTACACCTTC. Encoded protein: CASSQNRAGTGFYGYTF.

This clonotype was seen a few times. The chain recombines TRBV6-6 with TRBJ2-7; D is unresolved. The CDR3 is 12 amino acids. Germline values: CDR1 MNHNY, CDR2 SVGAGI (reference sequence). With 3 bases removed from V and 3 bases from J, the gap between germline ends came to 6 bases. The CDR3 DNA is TGTGCCAGCAGTTATTACCTCTACGAGCAGTACTTC. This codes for CASSYYLYEQYF.

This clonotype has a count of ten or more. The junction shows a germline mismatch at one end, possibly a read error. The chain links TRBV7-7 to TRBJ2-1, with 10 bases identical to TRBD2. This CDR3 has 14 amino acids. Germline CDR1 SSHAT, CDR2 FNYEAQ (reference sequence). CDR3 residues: CASSSSSGGNEQFF. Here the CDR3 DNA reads TGTGCTAGCAGCTCGTCTAGCGGGGGTAATGAGCAGTTCTTC.

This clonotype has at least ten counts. Written as DNA, the CDR3 is TGTGCCAGCAGTTACTCGACCCGGGGCCCAATATTGTATGAGCAGTACTTC. The encoded protein is CASSYSTRGPILYEQYF. The chain couples TRBV6-5 to TRBJ2-7; the D gene could be TRBD1 or TRBD2 (5 bases each). The CDR3 contains 17 residues. In germline, CDR1 is MNHEY, CDR2 SVGAGI. Trimming removed 0 bases from V and 7 bases from J, with 22 bases in between.

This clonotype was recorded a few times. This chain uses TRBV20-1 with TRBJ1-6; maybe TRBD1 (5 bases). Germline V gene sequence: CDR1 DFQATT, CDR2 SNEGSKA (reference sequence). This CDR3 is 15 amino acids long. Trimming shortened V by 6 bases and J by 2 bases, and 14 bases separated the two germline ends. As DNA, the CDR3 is TGCAGTGCGACCCCCCGGGACCCCTATAATTCACCCCTCCACTTT. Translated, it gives CSATPRDPYNSPLHF.

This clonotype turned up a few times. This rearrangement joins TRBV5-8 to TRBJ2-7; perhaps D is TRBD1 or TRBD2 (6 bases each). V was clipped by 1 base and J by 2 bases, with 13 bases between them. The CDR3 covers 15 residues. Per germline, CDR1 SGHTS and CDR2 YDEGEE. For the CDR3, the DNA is TGTGCCAGCAGCTTGACGGGGGCCCACCCCTACGAGCAGTACTTC. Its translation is CASSLTGAHPYEQYF.

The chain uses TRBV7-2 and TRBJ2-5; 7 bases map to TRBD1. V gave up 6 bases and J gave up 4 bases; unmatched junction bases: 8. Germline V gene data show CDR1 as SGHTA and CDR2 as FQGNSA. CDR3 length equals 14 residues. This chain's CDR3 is CASSSDRVRETQYF. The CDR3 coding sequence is TGTGCCAGCAGTTCAGACAGGGTGCGAGAGACCCAGTACTTC.

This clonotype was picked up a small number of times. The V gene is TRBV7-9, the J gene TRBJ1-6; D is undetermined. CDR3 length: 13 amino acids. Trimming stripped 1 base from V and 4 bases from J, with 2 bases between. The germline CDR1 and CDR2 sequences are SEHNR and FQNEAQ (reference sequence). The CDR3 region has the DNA TGTGCCAGCAGCTTAGGGTATAATTCACCCCTCCACTTT. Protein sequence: CASSLGYNSPLHF.